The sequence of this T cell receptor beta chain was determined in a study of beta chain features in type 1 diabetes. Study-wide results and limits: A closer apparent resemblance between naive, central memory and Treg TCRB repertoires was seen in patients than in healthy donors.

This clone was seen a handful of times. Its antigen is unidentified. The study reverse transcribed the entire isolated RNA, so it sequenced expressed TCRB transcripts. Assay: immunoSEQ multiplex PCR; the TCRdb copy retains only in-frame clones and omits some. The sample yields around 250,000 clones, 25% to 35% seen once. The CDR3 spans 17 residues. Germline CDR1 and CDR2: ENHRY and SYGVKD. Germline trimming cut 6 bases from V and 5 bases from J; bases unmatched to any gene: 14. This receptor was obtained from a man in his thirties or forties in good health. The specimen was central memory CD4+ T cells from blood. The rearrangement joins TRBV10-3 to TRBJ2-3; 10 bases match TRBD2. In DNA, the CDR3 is TGTGCCATCAGGCCACATCTAGCGGGGGAAGGTAGAGATACGCAGTATTTT. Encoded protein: CAIRPHLAGEGRDTQYF.